These T cell receptor beta chains were read from a single sample in a study of T cell responses to AZD1222 COVID-19 vaccine. Method: immunoSEQ multiplex PCR; TCRdb's copy keeps in-frame clones and lacks some. The repertoire holds about 120,000 clones, around 86% seen once, with approximately 1.2% in the top ten. The sample in question was peripheral blood, obtained on day 0 of AZD1222 vaccination. These TCRs come from an adult in good health. Both conserved end residues are part of each CDR3. The order of the fields is V gene, CDR3 protein.

>TRBV10-3
CASGTLSYEQYF
>TRBV5-4
CASSLAAGGAETQYF
>TRBV5-4
CASSIQGINEQYF
>TRBV5-5
CASSLLAGVLRETQYF
>TRBV5-1
CASSSLQGSYEQYF
>TRBV12-5
CASGLAPGQAYGYTF
>TRBV6-5
CASSYFRGETQYF
>TRBV27
CASSKTGVFEAFF
>TRBV5-4
CASRPGLANNEQFF
>TRBV11-3
CASGTGVGTEAFF
>TRBV7-9
CASILLAGVLNTQYF
>TRBV5-1
CASSRTGDNYGYTF
>TRBV6-4
CASSEGDTGELFF
>TRBV3-1/TRBV3-2
CASSQGGLATGDTQYF
>TRBV6-5
CASSLQDEQFF